Listed here are 27 T cell receptor beta chains from one sample, sequenced in a study of cytomegalovirus exposure and HLA in healthy donors. In the PCR, 60 Vbeta and 13 Jbeta primers were used. Profiling relied on immunoSEQ multiplex PCR, and the TCRdb table lists in-frame clones only, not all of them. The sample yields some 150,000 clones, 70% to 80% seen once. Specimen: PBMCs. Receptors originate from a man aged 35 to 55 in good health and CMV-seronegative.

The gene calls are TRBV19 and TRBJ1-1; TRBD1 agrees at 7 bases. The trim removed 3 bases at V and 7 bases at J, leaving 5 bases unmatched. Germline V gene lookup returns CDR1 LNHDA and CDR2 SQIVND (reference sequence). This CDR3 region has 13 residues. CDR3 in amino acids: CASSIEGADEAFF. The CDR3 DNA sequence: TGTGCCAGTAGTATCGAGGGGGCGGATGAAGCTTTCTTT.

This clone was seen a few times. The chain has TRBV9 and TRBJ2-1; 10 bases are shared with TRBD2. Trimming cost V 0 bases and J 6 bases; bases outside gene matches: 9. This CDR3 comprises 17 residues. Germline V gives CDR1 SGDLS, CDR2 YYNGEE. The CDR3 sequence: CASSVDPSGGPSNEQFF. CDR3 nucleotides: TGTGCCAGCAGCGTAGATCCTAGCGGGGGTCCTAGCAATGAGCAGTTCTTC.

The chain carries TRBV7-9 and TRBJ1-2; TRBD1 matches at 7 bases. Germline V gives CDR1 SEHNR, CDR2 FQNEAQ (reference sequence). V was clipped by 5 bases and J by 7 bases; unmatched bases: 13. This CDR3 has 15 residues. The CDR3 spells CASSAERQGLGGYTF. The CDR3 nucleotides read TGTGCCAGCAGCGCTGAGAGACAGGGCTTGGGTGGCTACACCTTC.

The chain joins TRBV4-2 to TRBJ1-4; D gene unclear. With 0 bases removed from V and 2 bases from J, the gap between germline ends came to 10 bases. Germline CDR1 and CDR2: LGHNA and YNFKEQ. CDR3 size: 16 residues. The chain's CDR3 is CASSQEGSGTNEKLFF. In DNA, the CDR3 is TGTGCCAGCAGCCAAGAAGGGTCGGGGACTAATGAAAAACTGTTTTTT.

The chain recombines TRBV28 with TRBJ2-7, with a tentative D call TRBD2 (6 bases). The CDR3 extends over 12 amino acids. The germline gives CDR1 MDHEN, CDR2 SYDVKM. V gave up 5 bases and J gave up 6 bases, with 11 bases separating them. The CDR3 loop is CASSLTRGEQYF. CDR3 in DNA: TGTGCCAGCAGTCTCACGCGGGGCGAGCAGTACTTC.

V and J are TRBV7-3 and TRBJ2-7, with TRBD2 identical over 14 bases. Germline V gene sequence: CDR1 SGHTA, CDR2 FQGTGA. The CDR3 contains 16 residues. The J segment lost 5 bases and the V segment lost 5 bases, leaving 8 bases of the junction unmatched. This CDR3 is CASSTGLAGDGDEQYF. CDR3 nucleotides: TGTGCCAGCAGCACGGGACTAGCGGGGGACGGCGACGAGCAGTACTTC.

The rearrangement links TRBV4-3 to TRBJ2-7; TRBD2 matches at 8 bases. The CDR3 is made up of 14 amino acids. The germline V gene has CDR1 LGHNA and CDR2 YSLEER. V dropped 5 bases and J dropped 4; count of bases not matched to a gene: 7. The CDR3 reads CASSSGLDLYEQYF. The CDR3 DNA reads TGCGCCAGCAGCTCGGGACTAGATCTATACGAGCAGTACTTC.

The chain has TRBV6-5 and TRBJ2-5; D gene uncertain. The DNA end is a closer match to TRBJ2-7, so the J assignment may be wrong. CDR1 and CDR2 from the germline V gene are MNHEY and SVGAGI. CDR3 size: 15 residues. The CDR3 sequence: CASSWAPEHPGEQYF. The CDR3 DNA sequence: TGTGCCAGCAGTTGGGCACCAGAGCACCCAGGCGAGCAGTACTTC.

In DNA form, the CDR3 reads TGTGCCAGCAGCAGAAGCGGGGGTAACACAGATACGCAGTATTTT. The encoded protein is CASSRSGGNTDTQYF. The rearrangement joins TRBV9 to TRBJ2-3; 8 bases align to TRBD2. After removal of 4 bases from V and 2 bases from J, the junction contained 6 bases not matched to a gene. There are 15 residues in the CDR3. CDR1 and CDR2 (germline): SGDLS, YYNGEE.

The chain recombines TRBV4-2 with TRBJ2-4; D possibly corresponds to TRBD2 (6 bases). Germline V lookup: CDR1 LGHNA, CDR2 YNFKEQ. CDR3 size: 16 residues. The V end was cut by 5 bases, the J end by 8 bases, with 22 bases between. The CDR3 reads CASSYSLGDFEDIQYF. CDR3 DNA sequence: TGTGCCAGCAGCTACTCCCTCGGGGACTTTGAAGACATTCAGTACTTC.

This chain links TRBV19 with TRBJ1-1; maybe TRBD1 (6 bases). The CDR3 runs to 14 residues. The V end lost 2 bases, the J end lost 6 bases, and 13 bases lay between the germline ends. Germline values: CDR1 LNHDA, CDR2 SQIVND (reference sequence). CDR3 protein: CASSIPGVPSEAFF. The CDR3 DNA reads as TGTGCCAGTAGTATACCAGGGGTTCCCTCTGAAGCTTTCTTT.

The rearrangement links TRBV30 to TRBJ1-1; D remains ambiguous. Germline loops: CDR1 GTSNPN, CDR2 SVGIG (reference sequence). Trimming left V 0 bases short and J 5 bases short, with 7 bases between. The CDR3 runs to 12 residues. The CDR3 DNA sequence: TGTGCCTGGAGTGTTACGGGGACTGAAGCTTTCTTT. Translation gives CAWSVTGTEAFF.

The chain carries TRBV28 and TRBJ2-2; 8 positions match TRBD2. The CDR3 consists of 15 residues. Germline CDR1 MDHEN, CDR2 SYDVKM. V was pared by 7 bases and J by 4 bases, with 8 bases of the junction left unmatched. CDR3 coding DNA: TGTGCCAGCACAGCGGGGGCTACCGGCACCGGGGAGCTGTTTTTT. Its protein product is CASTAGATGTGELFF.

The CDR3 reads CAWAGVGNTIYF. As DNA, the CDR3 is TGTGCCTGGGCGGGGGTCGGAAACACCATATATTTT. This chain connects TRBV30 to TRBJ1-3; possibly TRBD1 for D (5 bases). Germline CDR1 reads GTSNPN; CDR2 reads SVGIG (reference sequence). The V end lost 5 bases, the J end lost 4 bases, and 9 bases lay between the germline ends. The CDR3 runs 12 residues.

This chain uses TRBV14 with TRBJ1-5; a possible D gene is TRBD1 (6 bases). Germline CDR1 SGHDN, CDR2 FVKESK. Between the trimmed V and J ends, which lost 5 bases and 7 bases, there was a span of 12 bases. The CDR3 length is 13 residues. The DNA of the CDR3 is TGTGCCAGCAGCACAGGGTTGGAGCAGCCCCAGCATTTT. Its protein is CASSTGLEQPQHF.

The chain uses TRBV7-3 and TRBJ2-5, with TRBD2 identical over 13 bases. The CDR3 totals 15 residues. Germline CDR1 is SGHTA and CDR2 is FQGTGA. V lost 5 bases and J lost 4; bases outside the gene matches: 4. DNA for the CDR3: TGTGCCAGCAGCCAAACTAGCGGGGGGGCAGAGACCCAGTACTTC. Its protein is CASSQTSGGAETQYF.

This chain joins TRBV5-5 and TRBJ2-1, with D possibly TRBD1 on 6 matching bases. V was shortened by 0 bases and J by 1 base, with 8 bases between the two germline ends. The CDR3 is 15 amino acids. CDR1 is SGHKS, CDR2 YYEKEE, per germline (reference sequence). The CDR3 here is CASSLVRGSYNEQFF. CDR3 in DNA: TGTGCCAGCAGCTTGGTCAGGGGTTCCTACAATGAGCAGTTCTTC. The entire variable domain, with the rest obtained from reference TRBV5-5 and TRBJ2-1, is as follows: DAGVTQSPTHLIKTRGQQVTLRCSPISGHKSVSWYQQVLGQGPQFIFQYYEKEERGRGNFPDRFSARQFPNYSSELNVNALLLGDSALYLCASSLVRGSYNEQFFGPGTRLTVL.

This clone was seen just once. The chain couples TRBV11-2 to TRBJ2-7; maybe TRBD1 (5 bases). The CDR3 loop spans 15 amino acids. CDR1 is SGHAT and CDR2 is FQNNGV in the germline V gene. The ends were cut back, 0 bases at V and 3 bases at J, with 12 bases in the middle. CDR3: CASSLEGAAFYEQYF. In DNA form, the CDR3 reads TGTGCCAGCAGCTTAGAAGGGGCCGCTTTCTACGAGCAGTACTTC. The full variable domain, its missing parts supplied by reference TRBV11-2 and TRBJ2-7, is EAGVAQSPRYKIIEKRQSVAFWCNPISGHATLYWYQQILGQGPKLLIQFQNNGVVDDSQLPKDRFSAERLKGVDSTLKIQPAKLEDSAVYLCASSLEGAAFYEQYFGPGTRLTVT.

The chain combines TRBV21-1 with TRBJ1-1; TRBD1 is the table's D call, not checked against the DNA. TRBV21-1 is shown as a pseudogene. The CDR3 sequence is 15 residues long. The CDR3 nucleotides are TGTGCCAGCAGCAACACAGGGGGCGTGAACACTGAAGCTTTCTTT. This codes for CASSNTGGVNTEAFF.

This clone was picked up a small number of times. The chain carries TRBV25-1 and TRBJ1-3, with no clear D. The CDR3 length is 14 residues. With 1 base removed from V and 0 bases from J, the gap between germline ends came to 4 bases. Looked up from germline, CDR1 is MGHDK and CDR2 is SYGVNS. The CDR3 DNA follows: TGTGCCAGCAGTGAATGGAGCTCTGGAAACACCATATATTTT. This gives the protein CASSEWSSGNTIYF.

The chain is built from TRBV28 and TRBJ2-1; 9 bases are a match to TRBD1. Trimming took 4 bases from V and 8 from J; bases not matched to a gene: 9. CDR1 is MDHEN, CDR2 SYDVKM, per germline. This CDR3 is 15 amino acids long. CDR3 protein: CASSSPGQGTDEQFF. Written as DNA, the CDR3 is TGTGCCAGCAGTTCGCCGGGACAGGGTACCGATGAGCAGTTCTTC.

The chain carries TRBV18 and TRBJ1-3; a possible D gene is TRBD1 (6 bases). The CDR3 has 16 residues. V lost 3 bases, J lost 4 bases, and 16 bases lay in between. Germline V gene sequence: CDR1 KGHSH, CDR2 LQKENI. The CDR3 coding sequence is TGTGCCAGCTCACCCCAACAGGGTCGAGAGGGAAACACCATATATTTT. Protein sequence: CASSPQQGREGNTIYF.

The genes are TRBV21-1 and TRBJ2-2; TRBD1, the table's D call, was not compared with the DNA. TRBV21-1 is classified as a pseudogene. The CDR3 consists of 18 residues. CDR3 coding DNA: TGTGCCAGCAGCAAGACAGGGGCGGAGGAGGGAAACACCGGGGAGCTGTTTTTT. Translating it yields CASSKTGAEEGNTGELFF.

This rearrangement joins TRBV30 to TRBJ1-1; tentatively, D is TRBD1 (5 bases). The CDR3 extends over 12 amino acids. CDR1 is GTSNPN, CDR2 SVGIG, per germline (reference sequence). Trimming took off 0 bases at V and 6 bases at J, with 8 bases between the two ends. Written as DNA, the CDR3 is TGTGCCTGGAGTGTAGGGGTTTCTGAAGCTTTCTTT. Its protein product is CAWSVGVSEAFF.

The chain couples TRBV6-6 to TRBJ1-5, with TRBD1 identical over 10 bases. The CDR3 runs to 15 residues. CDR1 and CDR2 from the germline V gene are MNHNY and SVGAGI (reference sequence). V lost 2 bases, J lost 2 bases, and 0 bases stayed unmatched. CDR3 loop: CASSYGTGGNQPQHF. The CDR3 bases are TGTGCCAGCAGTTACGGGACAGGGGGCAATCAGCCCCAGCATTTT.

A single count supports this clone. V and J are TRBV5-1 and TRBJ2-1, with D perhaps TRBD2 (6 bases). This CDR3 is built from 14 residues. Germline assignment: CDR1 SGHRS and CDR2 YFSETQ. Trimming removed 5 bases at V and 7 bases at J, with 16 bases between. As DNA, the CDR3 is TGCGCCAGCAGTAAGGGACTTTCTGATAATGAGCAGTTCTTC. Its protein product is CASSKGLSDNEQFF. Complete variable domain (other parts from reference TRBV5-1 and TRBJ2-1): KAGVTQTPRYLIKTRGQQVTLSCSPISGHRSVSWYQQTPGQGLQFLFEYFSETQRNKGNFPGRFSGRQFSNSRSEMNVSTLELGDSALYLCASSKGLSDNEQFFGPGTRLTVL.

This chain joins TRBV6-5 and TRBJ1-6; 7 bases match TRBD1. The CDR3 totals 15 residues. In germline, CDR1 is MNHEY, CDR2 SVGAGI. Trimming removed 0 bases from V and 7 bases from J; junction bases left unmatched: 3. CDR3 nucleotides: TGTGCCAGCAGTTACTCGGGACAGTCAAATTCACCCCTCCACTTT. It codes for CASSYSGQSNSPLHF.